This T cell receptor beta chain was observed in a study of shared clonotypes between healthy human individuals. Only in-frame clones appear in the TCRdb table, and some are missing; sequencing was by immunoSEQ multiplex PCR. The data show approximately 510,000 clones, around 74% seen once. This clonotype originated in a woman in her 40s in good health. Some clones in this sample may be carry-over from other donors' samples. The sample comprised PBMCs.

The CDR3, as DNA: TGTGCCACCAGCAGAGATTTGGCTACCTCGGGGAATGAGCAGTTCTTC. Protein product: CATSRDLATSGNEQFF. The chain carries TRBV15 and TRBJ2-1; D may be TRBD2 (5 bases). Trimming stripped 0 bases from V and 7 bases from J, with 16 bases between. The CDR3 spans 16 residues. Germline values: CDR1 LNHNV, CDR2 YYDKDF (reference sequence). The full variable domain, rest sourced from reference TRBV15 and TRBJ2-1, is DAMVIQNPRYQVTQFGKPVTLSCSQTLNHNVMYWYQQKSSQAPKLLFHYYDKDFNNEADTPDNFQSRRPNTSFCFLDIRSPGLGDTAMYLCATSRDLATSGNEQFFGPGTRLTVL.